The present entry profiles one T cell receptor beta chain with its context. Germline lookup yields CDR1 MNHEY and CDR2 SMNVEV (reference sequence). V lost 5 bases to trimming and J lost 3 bases; unmatched junction nucleotides: 10. The CDR3 loop spans 16 amino acids. This record belongs to a study of kidney transplant recipient with SARS-CoV-2 infection. TCRdb redid the calling of the reads with MiXCR, one entry per CDR3 protein. The sample consists of under 250,000 distinct CDR3 sequences, roughly 26% of them appearing once. Material: a blood sample, obtained at baseline and on roughly day 110 from a kidney transplant recipient. The genes are TRBV27 and TRBJ2-3; 8 nucleotides align to TRBD2. This receptor was obtained from a male patient in his thirties who had COVID-19 and was a kidney transplant recipient. Part of the T cells may come from the graft donor. CDR3 protein: CASSRKPLAATDTQYF. CDR3 nucleotides: TGTGCCAGCAGTCGTAAACCACTAGCGGCTACAGATACGCAGTATTTT.